The 23 T cell receptor beta chains below all came from one sample that was sequenced in a study of blood T cells in healthy people across ages. Next came a second PCR, run for roughly 7 to 12 cycles, which used a sample-barcoded 5' primer along with a J-beta primer mix. TCRdb re-analysed the 5' RACE reads in MiXCR, keeping a single row per CDR3 protein. The table lists 1 million or so distinct CDR3 sequences, 20% to 25% of them singletons. The sample also formed part of further work on T cells of mothers and their children.

Specimen: blood. The receptors here all came from a girl aged 2 to 9 in good health.

The chain links TRBV29-1 to TRBJ2-3; D is possibly TRBD1 or TRBD2 (5 bases each). CDR3 length equals 13 residues. CDR1 is SQVTM and CDR2 is ANQGSEA in the germline V gene. V lost 3 bases, J lost 3 bases, and 10 bases lay in between. The CDR3 loop reads CSVEGAGTDTQYF. The CDR3 bases are TGCAGCGTTGAGGGAGCAGGGACAGATACGCAGTATTTT.

This clonotype was found a few times. The rearrangement links TRBV20-1 to TRBJ2-5; 8 nucleotides match TRBD1. Trimming cost V 5 bases and J 3 bases; bases outside gene matches: 8. The germline CDR1 and CDR2 sequences are DFQATT and SNEGSKA (reference sequence). This CDR3 is 14 amino acids long. The CDR3 DNA follows: TGCAGTGCTCACCTGGACAGGGAAGAAGAGACCCAGTACTTC. This translates into CSAHLDREEETQYF.

The V gene is TRBV28, the J gene TRBJ1-5; 10 bases are a match to TRBD1. Gene TRBJ2-3 matches the end of the DNA better, so the J call may be wrong. Germline V gene lookup returns CDR1 MDHEN and CDR2 SYDVKM. The CDR3 runs to 17 residues. The CDR3 loop is CASSRTPGTGDNQPQYF. In DNA form, the CDR3 reads TGTGCCAGCAGTCGAACCCCCGGGACAGGGGACAATCAGCCCCAGTATTTT.

V is TRBV15 and J is TRBJ1-2; 10 positions match TRBD1. CDR3 length: 15 amino acids. In germline, CDR1 is LNHNV, CDR2 YYDKDF (reference sequence). The V gene end was trimmed by 3 bases and the J gene end by 8 bases; junction bases not matched to a gene: 9. CDR3 sequence reads: CATSSRYGTGAGYTF. CDR3 coding DNA: TGTGCCACCAGCAGTCGCTACGGGACAGGGGCCGGCTACACCTTC.

The chain combines TRBV7-9 with TRBJ2-1, with a tentative D call TRBD1 (6 bases). The germline CDR1 and CDR2 sequences are SEHNR and FQNEAQ (reference sequence). This CDR3 is 17 amino acids long. V lost 5 bases and J 5 bases, leaving 22 bases between the germline ends. The CDR3 DNA is TGTGCCAGCAGCGTCAGCCCACAGGGATTTAGGAACAATGAGCAGTTCTTC. It is translated as CASSVSPQGFRNNEQFF. Drawing the rest from reference TRBV7-9 and TRBJ2-1, the complete variable domain is DTGVSQNPRHKITKRGQNVTFRCDPISEHNRLYWYRQTLGQGPEFLTYFQNEAQLEKSRLLSDRFSAERPKGSFSTLEIQRTEQGDSAMYLCASSVSPQGFRNNEQFFGPGTRLTVL.

Only one count was recorded for this clonotype. The chain has TRBV11-2 and TRBJ1-4; D may be TRBD1 (5 bases). The V end lost 2 bases, the J end lost 5 bases, and 12 bases lay between the germline ends. CDR3 length equals 15 residues. Germline V gene sequence: CDR1 SGHAT, CDR2 FQNNGV. CDR3 amino acids: CASSLWGGRNEKLFF. CDR3 bases: TGTGCCAGCAGCTTATGGGGGGGAAGAAATGAAAAACTGTTTTTT.

The chain combines TRBV20-1 with TRBJ2-1; D might be TRBD2 (5 bases). The CDR3 has 14 residues. The V gene lost 0 bases and the J gene lost 8 bases, with 14 bases spanning the gap. From germline, CDR1 is DFQATT and CDR2 SNEGSKA (reference sequence). This CDR3 reads CSARDIRAGDEQFF. CDR3 in DNA: TGCAGTGCTAGAGATATCCGGGCCGGGGATGAGCAGTTCTTC.

The sample holds a few counts of this clonotype. The chain is built from TRBV5-6 and TRBJ2-2; 7 bases are a match to TRBD1. Germline V gives CDR1 SGHDT, CDR2 YYEEEE. The CDR3 totals 17 residues. Germline trimming cut 3 bases from V and 4 bases from J; bases unmatched to any gene: 12. This chain's CDR3 is CASSWYPDRMPTGELFF. The DNA of the CDR3 is TGTGCCAGCAGCTGGTACCCGGACAGGATGCCCACCGGGGAGCTGTTTTTT.

The sample holds a few counts of this clonotype. This chain links TRBV4-1 with TRBJ2-5; no definite D call. CDR3 size: 16 residues. Germline V gene sequence: CDR1 MGHRA, CDR2 YSYEKL. With 1 base removed from V and 4 bases from J, the gap between germline ends came to 16 bases. The CDR3 protein is CASSQVEIPGGETQYF. The CDR3, as DNA: TGCGCCAGCAGCCAAGTGGAAATTCCCGGTGGAGAGACCCAGTACTTC.

This chain joins TRBV21-1 and TRBJ1-5; TRBD1 is the table's D call, not checked against the DNA. TRBV21-1 represents a pseudogene. This CDR3 has 16 residues. The CDR3 DNA follows: TGTGCCAGCCGGGCTCCGGGCTCCGGGGACAATCAGCCCCAGCATTTT. Translation: CASRAPGSGDNQPQHF.

The CDR3 spells CASTTGTGADTQYF. CDR3 bases: TGCGCCAGCACCACCGGGACAGGGGCAGATACGCAGTATTTT. The V call is TRBV5-1, the J call TRBJ2-3, with 10 bases identical to TRBD1. The germline V gene has CDR1 SGHRS and CDR2 YFSETQ. Losses at the gene ends were 6 bases for V and 4 bases for J; bases not matched to a gene: 5. This CDR3 comprises 14 residues.

V is TRBV6-6 and J is TRBJ2-5; 7 bases are a match to TRBD2. Gene TRBJ2-7 matches the end of the DNA better, so the J call may be wrong. The length of the CDR3 is 16 residues. CDR1 is MNHNY, CDR2 SVGAGI, per germline (reference sequence). The CDR3 DNA reads TGTGCCAGCAGTCTCACCGGCGCCGGGGGGTCGGACGAGCAGTACTTC. Protein: CASSLTGAGGSDEQYF.

The rearrangement links TRBV6-1 to TRBJ2-1; D unresolved. The assigned J gene may be wrong: the sequence end matches TRBJ2-7 better. Germline assignment: CDR1 MNHNS and CDR2 SASEGT. This CDR3 has 15 amino acids. CDR3 region: CASNPNRNLRYEQYF. The CDR3 DNA reads TGTGCCAGCAACCCAAACCGGAACCTCCGGTACGAGCAGTACTTC.

This clonotype was observed at least ten times. The chain uses TRBV7-9 and TRBJ2-3; 14 bases fit TRBD2. V was pared by 5 bases and J by 0 bases, with 7 bases of the junction left unmatched. There are 18 residues in the CDR3. Germline V lookup: CDR1 SEHNR, CDR2 FQNEAQ (reference sequence). The chain's CDR3 is CASSQGLAGASSTDTQYF. The DNA of the CDR3 is TGTGCCAGCAGCCAGGGACTAGCGGGGGCTTCTAGCACAGATACGCAGTATTTT. Full variable domain (rest looked up from reference TRBV7-9 and TRBJ2-3): DTGVSQNPRHKITKRGQNVTFRCDPISEHNRLYWYRQTLGQGPEFLTYFQNEAQLEKSRLLSDRFSAERPKGSFSTLEIQRTEQGDSAMYLCASSQGLAGASSTDTQYFGPGTRLTVL.

V and J are TRBV20-1 and TRBJ2-3; D is undetermined. Per the germline V gene, CDR1 is DFQATT and CDR2 is SNEGSKA (reference sequence). The CDR3 spans 13 residues. With 3 bases removed from V and 2 bases from J, the gap between germline ends came to 9 bases. The CDR3 loop reads CSARERNTDTQYF. DNA of the CDR3: TGCAGTGCTAGGGAGCGCAACACAGATACGCAGTATTTT.

V usage is TRBV5-1 and J usage is TRBJ2-5, with D unclear. The J call is uncertain, as TRBJ2-1 better fits the DNA end. The germline V gene has CDR1 SGHRS and CDR2 YFSETQ. The CDR3 is 13 amino acids. The CDR3, as DNA: TGCGCCAGCAAACCGGATGGGGAAAATGAGCAGTTCTTC. Protein: CASKPDGENEQFF.

This clonotype has only a few counts. J is TRBJ2-1 and V is TRBV7-9; D is undetermined. V lost 5 bases and J 5 bases, leaving 10 bases between the germline ends. Germline V lookup: CDR1 SEHNR, CDR2 FQNEAQ (reference sequence). This CDR3 comprises 13 residues. The CDR3 DNA sequence: TGTGCCAGCAGCCCTGAACTTCACAATGAGCAGTTCTTC. Protein: CASSPELHNEQFF. Drawing the rest from reference TRBV7-9 and TRBJ2-1, the complete variable domain is DTGVSQNPRHKITKRGQNVTFRCDPISEHNRLYWYRQTLGQGPEFLTYFQNEAQLEKSRLLSDRFSAERPKGSFSTLEIQRTEQGDSAMYLCASSPELHNEQFFGPGTRLTVL.

CDR3 DNA: TGTGCCAGCAGCTATAACCTGAAGTTTGGCGAGCAGTACTTC. It yields the protein CASSYNLKFGEQYF. V is TRBV4-2 and J is TRBJ2-7; no clear D gene. The CDR3 has 14 residues. V gave up 5 bases and J gave up 6 bases, with 17 bases separating them. The germline gives CDR1 LGHNA, CDR2 YNFKEQ.

V gene TRBV12-3 or TRBV12-4 combines with J gene TRBJ1-2; 9 nucleotides line up with TRBD1. The CDR3 covers 14 residues. J gave up 5 bases and V 8 bases, and 9 bases lay outside the gene matches. This chain's CDR3 is CASGYRDREYGYTF. The CDR3 DNA sequence: TGTGCCAGCGGCTACCGGGACAGGGAGTATGGCTACACCTTC.

The table lists this clonotype with many counts. The V and J genes are TRBV28 and TRBJ2-4; D may be TRBD2 (5 bases). The CDR3 has 11 residues. Germline V gives CDR1 MDHEN, CDR2 SYDVKM. V gave up 5 bases and J gave up 8 bases, with 7 bases separating them. The CDR3: CASSNGDIQYF. CDR3 in DNA: TGTGCCAGCAGTAACGGGGACATTCAGTACTTC. Using reference TRBV28 and TRBJ2-4 for the parts outside the CDR3, the full variable domain is DVKVTQSSRYLVKRTGEKVFLECVQDMDHENMFWYRQDPGLGLRLIYFSYDVKMKEKGDIPEGYSVSREKKERFSLILESASTNQTSMYLCASSNGDIQYFGAGTRLSVL.

This sequence joins TRBV20-1 and TRBJ2-5; possible D gene TRBD1, 6 bases. The DNA matches TRBJ2-1 better at its end, which makes the J call doubtful. This CDR3 is 13 amino acids long. CDR1 is DFQATT and CDR2 is SNEGSKA in the germline V gene (reference sequence). CDR3 in amino acids: CSANRVGRGEQFF. The CDR3 DNA is TGCAGTGCTAACAGGGTAGGCCGGGGTGAGCAGTTCTTC.

This clonotype was picked up a small number of times. The rearrangement links TRBV6-5 to TRBJ1-1; D not certain. V lost 5 bases and J 11 bases, leaving 12 bases between the germline ends. CDR1 is MNHEY and CDR2 is SVGAGI in the germline V gene. CDR3 size: 11 residues. Here the CDR3 DNA reads TGTGCCAGCAGTCAAGACACTGGGGCTTTCTTT. Amino acid sequence: CASSQDTGAFF.

The table lists this clonotype with a few counts. The chain carries TRBV6-4 and TRBJ2-2; possibly TRBD1 for D (6 bases). CDR1 MRHNA and CDR2 SNTAGT come from the germline V gene. V dropped 3 bases and J dropped 2 bases, with 10 bases sitting between them. The CDR3 is 15 residues long. The CDR3 here is CASSDRQDNTGELFF. The CDR3 DNA is TGTGCCAGCAGTGATAGACAGGACAACACCGGGGAGCTGTTTTTT.